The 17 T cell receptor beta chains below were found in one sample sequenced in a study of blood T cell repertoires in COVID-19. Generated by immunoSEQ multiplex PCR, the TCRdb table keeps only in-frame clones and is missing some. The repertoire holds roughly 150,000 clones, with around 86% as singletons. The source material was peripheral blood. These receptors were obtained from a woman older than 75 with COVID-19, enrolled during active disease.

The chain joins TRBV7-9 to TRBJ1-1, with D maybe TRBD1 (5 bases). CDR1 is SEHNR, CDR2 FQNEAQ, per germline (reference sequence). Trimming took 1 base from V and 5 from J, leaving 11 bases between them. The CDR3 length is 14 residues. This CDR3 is CASSLEDRGTEAFF. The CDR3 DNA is TGTGCCAGCAGCTTAGAGGATAGGGGAACTGAAGCTTTCTTT.

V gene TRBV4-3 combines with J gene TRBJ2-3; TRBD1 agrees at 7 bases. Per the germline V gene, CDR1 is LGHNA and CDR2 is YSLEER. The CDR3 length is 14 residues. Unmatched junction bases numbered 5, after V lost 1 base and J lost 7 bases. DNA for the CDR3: TGCGCCAGCAGCCAAGCCGCAGGGGGTCATACGCAGTATTTT. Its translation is CASSQAAGGHTQYF.

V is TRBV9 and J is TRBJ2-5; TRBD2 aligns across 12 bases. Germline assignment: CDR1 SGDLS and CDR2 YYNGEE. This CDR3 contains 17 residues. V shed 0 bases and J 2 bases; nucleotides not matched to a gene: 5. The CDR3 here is CASSVALAGGTQETQYF. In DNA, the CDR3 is TGTGCCAGCAGCGTAGCCCTAGCGGGGGGGACTCAAGAGACCCAGTACTTC.

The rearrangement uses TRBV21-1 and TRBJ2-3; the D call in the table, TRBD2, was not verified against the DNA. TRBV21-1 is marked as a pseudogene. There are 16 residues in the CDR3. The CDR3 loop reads CASSIGTSLLEDTQYF. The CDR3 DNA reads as TGTGCCAGCAGCATTGGAACTAGCCTCCTGGAGGATACGCAGTATTTT.

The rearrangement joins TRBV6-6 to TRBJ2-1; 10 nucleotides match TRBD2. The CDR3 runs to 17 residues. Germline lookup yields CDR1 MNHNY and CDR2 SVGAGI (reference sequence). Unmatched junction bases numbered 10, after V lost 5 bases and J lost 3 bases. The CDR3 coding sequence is TGTGCCAGCAGTCAAACTCGGGGGACTAGCGACTACAATGAGCAGTTCTTC. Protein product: CASSQTRGTSDYNEQFF.

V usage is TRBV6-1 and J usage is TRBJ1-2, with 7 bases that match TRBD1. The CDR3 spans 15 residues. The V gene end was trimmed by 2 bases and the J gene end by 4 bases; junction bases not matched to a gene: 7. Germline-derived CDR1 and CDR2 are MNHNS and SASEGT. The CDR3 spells CASSEQAGGLYGYTF. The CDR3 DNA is TGTGCCAGCAGTGAACAGGCAGGGGGACTCTATGGCTACACCTTC.

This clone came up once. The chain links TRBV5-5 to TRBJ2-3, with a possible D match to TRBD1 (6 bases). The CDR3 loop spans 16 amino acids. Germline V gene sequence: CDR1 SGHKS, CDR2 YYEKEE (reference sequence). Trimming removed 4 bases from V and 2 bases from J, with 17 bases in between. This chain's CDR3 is CASSRLDGTYTDTQYF. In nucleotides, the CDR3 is TGTGCCAGCAGCCGTTTGGACGGGACATACACAGATACGCAGTATTTT.

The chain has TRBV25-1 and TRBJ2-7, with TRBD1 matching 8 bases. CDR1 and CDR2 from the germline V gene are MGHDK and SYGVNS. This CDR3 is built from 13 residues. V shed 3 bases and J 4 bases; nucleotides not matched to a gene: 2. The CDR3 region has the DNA TGTGCCAGCAGTGATCAGGGGGCATACGAGCAGTACTTC. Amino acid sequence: CASSDQGAYEQYF.

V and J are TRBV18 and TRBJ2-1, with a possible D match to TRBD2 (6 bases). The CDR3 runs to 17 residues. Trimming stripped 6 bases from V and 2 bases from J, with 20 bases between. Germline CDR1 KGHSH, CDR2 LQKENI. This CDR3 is CASSPPGGNVPYNEQFF. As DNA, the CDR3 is TGTGCCAGCTCGCCCCCCGGGGGTAATGTGCCCTACAATGAGCAGTTCTTC.

The CDR3 DNA follows: TGTGCCAGCAGCTTAGTAAGTAAAATCGGACAGGGAAAATGGCAAGGCTACACCTTC. This translates into CASSLVSKIGQGKWQGYTF. V is TRBV7-9 and J is TRBJ1-2, with 8 nucleotides matching TRBD1. This CDR3 is 19 amino acids long. Per the germline V gene, CDR1 is SEHNR and CDR2 is FQNEAQ (reference sequence). Losses at the gene ends were 1 base for V and 8 bases for J; bases not matched to a gene: 21.

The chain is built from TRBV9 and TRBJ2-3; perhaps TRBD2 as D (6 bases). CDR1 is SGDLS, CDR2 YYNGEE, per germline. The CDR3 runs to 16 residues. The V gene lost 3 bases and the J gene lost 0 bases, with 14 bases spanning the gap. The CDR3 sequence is CASSEGTLISTDTQYF. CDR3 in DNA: TGTGCCAGCAGCGAAGGGACTCTCATTAGCACAGATACGCAGTATTTT.

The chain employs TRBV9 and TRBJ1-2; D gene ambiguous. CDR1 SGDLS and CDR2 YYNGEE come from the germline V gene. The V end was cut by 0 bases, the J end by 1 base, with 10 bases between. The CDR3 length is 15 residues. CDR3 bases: TGTGCCAGCAGCGTAGATAGCCAACTTAACTATGGCTACACCTTC. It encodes CASSVDSQLNYGYTF.

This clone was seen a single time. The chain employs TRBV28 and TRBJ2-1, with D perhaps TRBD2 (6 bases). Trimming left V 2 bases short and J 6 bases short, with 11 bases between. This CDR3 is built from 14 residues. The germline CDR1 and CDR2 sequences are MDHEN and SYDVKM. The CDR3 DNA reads TGTGCCAGCAGTTTAGCGGGGTGGCGCAATGAGCAGTTCTTC. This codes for CASSLAGWRNEQFF.

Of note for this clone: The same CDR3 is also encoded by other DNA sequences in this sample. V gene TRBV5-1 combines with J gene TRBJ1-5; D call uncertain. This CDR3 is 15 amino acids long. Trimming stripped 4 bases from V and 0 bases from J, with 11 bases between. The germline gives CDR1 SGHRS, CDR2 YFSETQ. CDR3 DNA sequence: TGCGCCAGCAGCCTGGATAGTTATAGCAATCAGCCCCAGCATTTT. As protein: CASSLDSYSNQPQHF. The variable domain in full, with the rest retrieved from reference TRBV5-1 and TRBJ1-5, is KAGVTQTPRYLIKTRGQQVTLSCSPISGHRSVSWYQQTPGQGLQFLFEYFSETQRNKGNFPGRFSGRQFSNSRSEMNVSTLELGDSALYLCASSLDSYSNQPQHFGDGTRLSIL.

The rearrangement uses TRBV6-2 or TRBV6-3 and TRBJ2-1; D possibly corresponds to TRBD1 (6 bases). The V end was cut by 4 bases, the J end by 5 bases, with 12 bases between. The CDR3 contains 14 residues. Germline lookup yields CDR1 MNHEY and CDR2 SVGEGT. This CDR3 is CASSFFQGNNEQFF. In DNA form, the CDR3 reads TGTGCCAGCAGTTTCTTCCAGGGGAACAATGAGCAGTTCTTC.

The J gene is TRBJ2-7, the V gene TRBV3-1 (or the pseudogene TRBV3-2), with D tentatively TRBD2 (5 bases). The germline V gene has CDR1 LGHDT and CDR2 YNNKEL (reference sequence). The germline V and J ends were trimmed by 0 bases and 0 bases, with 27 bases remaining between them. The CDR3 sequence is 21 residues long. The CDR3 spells CASSQEWEKRAALTSSYEQYF. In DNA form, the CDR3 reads TGTGCCAGCAGCCAAGAATGGGAGAAGAGGGCCGCTTTAACTAGCTCCTACGAGCAGTACTTC.

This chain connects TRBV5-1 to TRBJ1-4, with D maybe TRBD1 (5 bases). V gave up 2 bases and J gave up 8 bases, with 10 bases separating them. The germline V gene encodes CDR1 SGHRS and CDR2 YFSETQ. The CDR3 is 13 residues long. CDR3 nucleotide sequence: TGCGCCAGCAGCTTTGGAGGGGACGAAAAACTGTTTTTT. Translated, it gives CASSFGGDEKLFF.